Listed below are T cell receptor beta chains from one sample, sequenced in a study of blood T cell repertoires in COVID-19. Method: immunoSEQ multiplex PCR; TCRdb's copy keeps in-frame clones and lacks some. The data hold around 270,000 clones, with around 84% observed a single time. The sequencing sample was made of peripheral blood. Receptors originate from a woman aged 40-49 years who had recovered from COVID-19. CDR3s include the opening cysteine and the closing phenylalanine or tryptophan. D genes are given only for firm matches. Size is omitted from some rows. Given values are once, few, many or a class for expanded clones.

clone size,J gene,D gene,V gene,CDR3 protein,CDR3 DNA
-,TRBJ2-2,TRBD2,TRBV4-1,CASSQTGGMDTGELFF,TGCGCCAGCTCTCAGACGGGGGGGATGGACACCGGGGAGCTGTTTTTT
-,TRBJ2-2,-,TRBV12-3/TRBV12-4,CASRPEVYGELFF,TGTGCCAGCAGGCCAGAGGTCTACGGGGAGCTGTTTTTT
-,TRBJ2-1,TRBD2,TRBV6-2/TRBV6-3,CASSYVRLAGGRGYNEQFF,TGTGCCAGCAGTTATGTTCGCCTAGCGGGGGGCCGAGGGTACAATGAGCAGTTCTTC
-,TRBJ2-5,TRBD1,TRBV3-1/TRBV3-2,CASSQDWAGGQETQYF,TGTGCCAGCAGCCAAGATTGGGCAGGGGGACAAGAGACCCAGTACTTC
-,TRBJ1-1,TRBD1,TRBV9,CASSERQGKGTEAFF,TGTGCCAGCAGCGAGAGACAGGGAAAAGGGACTGAAGCTTTCTTT
once,TRBJ1-2,-,TRBV7-9,CASNYWVGGYTF,TGTGCCAGCAACTACTGGGTAGGCGGCTACACCTTC
-,TRBJ1-6,-,TRBV7-2,CASGTRGGNSPLHF,TGTGCCAGCGGGACTCGCGGGGGTAATTCACCCCTCCACTTT
once,TRBJ2-6,-,TRBV4-1,CASSPQGNPGANVLTF,TGCGCCAGCAGCCCCCAGGGGAACCCTGGGGCCAACGTCCTGACTTTC
-,TRBJ2-5,TRBD1,TRBV6-5,CASSRQGGETQYF,TGTGCCAGCAGTCGACAGGGCGGGGAGACCCAGTACTTC
-,TRBJ1-6,TRBD1,TRBV7-3,CASSQQGPYNSPLHF,TGTGCCAGCAGCCAACAGGGGCCCTATAATTCACCCCTCCACTTT
-,TRBJ1-1,-,TRBV18,CASSPSGDEAFF,TGTGCCAGCTCACCATCAGGGGACGAAGCTTTCTTT
-,TRBJ2-2,TRBD2,TRBV11-3,CASSPLAGGLFF,TGTGCCAGCAGCCCCCTAGCGGGGGGCCTGTTTTTT
-,TRBJ1-2,-,TRBV12-3/TRBV12-4,CASSYTGNYGYTF,TGTGCCAGCAGTTATACAGGCAACTATGGCTACACCTTC
few,TRBJ2-5,TRBD2,TRBV4-1,CASSQGVGGALQETQYF,TGCGCCAGCAGCCAGGGTGTCGGGGGGGCCCTCCAAGAGACCCAGTACTTC
-,TRBJ1-2,TRBD1,TRBV27,CASRRTGEGYGYTF,TGTGCCAGCAGGAGGACAGGGGAAGGGTATGGCTACACCTTC
-,TRBJ1-4,-,TRBV4-1,CASSQPGGRRSDEKLFF,TGCGCCAGCAGCCAACCCGGCGGGAGGCGCTCTGATGAAAAACTGTTTTTT
-,TRBJ2-2,TRBD2,TRBV19,CASKRGRRTGELFF,TGTGCCAGTAAGCGGGGCCGGAGGACCGGGGAGCTGTTTTTT
-,TRBJ1-1,-,TRBV7-3,CASSVHPNTEAFF,TGTGCCAGCAGCGTACATCCGAACACTGAAGCTTTCTTT
-,TRBJ2-7,-,TRBV5-1,CASSLGGRSYEQYF,TGCGCCAGCAGCTTGGGGGGGCGCTCCTACGAGCAGTACTTC
-,TRBJ1-2,-,TRBV9,CASSVGGGGYGYTF,TGTGCCAGCAGCGTAGGAGGAGGCGGCTATGGCTACACCTTC
-,TRBJ2-6,-,TRBV5-6,CASSPLPQGSGANVLTF,TGTGCCAGCAGCCCCCTCCCTCAGGGGTCTGGGGCCAACGTCCTGACTTTC
-,TRBJ2-3,TRBD2,TRBV7-3,CASSPSAGGRDTQYF,TGTGCCAGCAGCCCTTCAGCGGGGGGGCGAGATACGCAGTATTTT
-,TRBJ2-3,TRBD2,TRBV9,CASSVGGGPGDTQYF,TGTGCCAGCAGCGTAGGCGGGGGGCCCGGAGATACGCAGTATTTT